The 30 T cell receptor beta chains in this list originate from one sample, sequenced in a study of blood T cells in healthy people across ages. Primers used in a second PCR of roughly 6 to 12 cycles were a sample-barcoded 5' primer and a J-beta primer mix. One entry per CDR3 protein results from TCRdb running MiXCR on the 5' RACE reads. Of around 1,500,000 distinct CDR3 sequences listed, under 30% are singletons. Material: blood. Source of these receptors: a woman aged 25 to 39 in good health.

This clonotype was counted only a few times. V gene TRBV27 combines with J gene TRBJ1-1, with D maybe TRBD1 (5 bases). The germline V and J ends were trimmed by 7 bases and 4 bases, with 16 bases remaining between them. The CDR3 sequence is 14 residues long. Germline CDR1 MNHEY, CDR2 SMNVEV (reference sequence). This CDR3 reads CASNAGGMVTEAFF. As DNA, the CDR3 is TGTGCCAGCAACGCCGGGGGTATGGTCACTGAAGCTTTCTTT.

This CDR3 is CASRNRLGYGYTF. In DNA, the CDR3 is TGTGCCAGCAGAAACAGGTTGGGCTATGGCTACACCTTC. This chain links TRBV6-5 with TRBJ1-2; D is possibly TRBD1 (5 bases). The CDR3 sequence is 13 residues long. V shed 6 bases and J shed 4 bases, with 12 bases lying between them. From germline, CDR1 is MNHEY and CDR2 SVGAGI.

This clonotype has only a few counts. The chain uses TRBV7-2 and TRBJ1-6; 8 positions match TRBD1. The V gene end was trimmed by 5 bases and the J gene end by 7 bases; junction bases not matched to a gene: 7. Germline V gives CDR1 SGHTA, CDR2 FQGNSA. CDR3 length: 15 residues. The CDR3, as DNA: TGTGCCAGCAGCCCCCAGGGACAGGCAAATTCACCCCTCCACTTT. Protein: CASSPQGQANSPLHF.

This clonotype was seen more than once but under ten times. V and J are TRBV9 and TRBJ2-3; D is perhaps TRBD2 (7 bases). CDR3 length equals 18 residues. The V gene lost 3 bases and the J gene lost 4 bases, with 24 bases spanning the gap. In germline, CDR1 is SGDLS, CDR2 YYNGEE. CDR3 nucleotide sequence: TGTGCCAGCAGCGACGCCCGAAAAGCGGAGGGGGGGTCAGATACGCAGTATTTT. Its translation is CASSDARKAEGGSDTQYF.

This clonotype has only one observation. Possible read error: a much larger clone is one base away. The chain couples TRBV29-1 to TRBJ2-4; 9 nucleotides align to TRBD2. CDR1 is SQVTM, CDR2 ANQGSEA, per germline. V lost 6 bases, J lost 13 bases, and 16 bases stayed unmatched. The CDR3 runs to 14 residues. The CDR3 region is CSVAPTSGYNEQYF. The CDR3 coding sequence is TGCAGCGTAGCACCGACTAGCGGATACAATGAGCAGTACTTC.

This rearrangement joins TRBV15 to TRBJ2-2, with D unresolved. This CDR3 has 16 residues. V shed 3 bases and J shed 7 bases, with 18 bases lying between them. Germline CDR1 and CDR2: LNHNV and YYDKDF (reference sequence). CDR3 residues: CATSSGKLNLYGELFF. DNA of the CDR3: TGTGCCACCAGCAGTGGAAAGCTAAACCTGTACGGGGAGCTGTTTTTT.

The chain is built from TRBV20-1 and TRBJ2-2, with 11 bases fitting TRBD2. The CDR3 consists of 17 residues. Looked up from germline, CDR1 is DFQATT and CDR2 is SNEGSKA (reference sequence). The V gene end was trimmed by 1 base and the J gene end by 1 base; junction bases not matched to a gene: 5. In DNA form, the CDR3 reads TGCAGTGCTAGAGTACTAGCGGGAGCGGAGAACACCGGGGAGCTGTTTTTT. Protein sequence: CSARVLAGAENTGELFF.

A few counts support this clonotype. V gene TRBV2 combines with J gene TRBJ2-1, with TRBD2 matching 9 bases. Germline CDR1 is SNHLY and CDR2 is FYNNEI. The trim removed 2 bases at V and 6 bases at J, leaving 5 bases unmatched. This CDR3 region has 15 residues. The CDR3: CASSERLAGTNEQFF. The DNA of the CDR3 is TGTGCCAGCAGTGAACGGCTAGCGGGAACCAATGAGCAGTTCTTC.

This clonotype has a handful of counts. The chain has TRBV6-6 and TRBJ1-6; no definite D call. V lost 6 bases, J lost 7 bases, and 22 bases lay in between. The CDR3 is 17 residues long. Germline values: CDR1 MNHNY, CDR2 SVGAGI (reference sequence). CDR3 loop: CASSPSGRARENSPLHF. The CDR3 DNA sequence: TGTGCCAGCAGCCCCAGCGGGAGGGCTCGGGAGAATTCACCCCTCCACTTT.

On this clonotype itself: Since a much larger clone is just one base distant, this may be a read error. The chain has TRBV5-5 and TRBJ2-5; TRBD1 is a possible D gene (5 bases). Looked up from germline, CDR1 is SGHKS and CDR2 is YYEKEE (reference sequence). CDR3 length: 15 amino acids. The ends were cut back, 3 bases at V and 4 bases at J, with 16 bases in the middle. The chain's CDR3 is CASSSGGLGRETQYF. CDR3 in DNA: TGTGCCAGCAGCTCCGGTGGGTTGGGGCGAGAGACCCAGTACTTC.

This clonotype is a singleton in its sample. This rearrangement joins TRBV5-1 to TRBJ2-2; D not resolved. The length of the CDR3 is 16 residues. Trimming took off 0 bases at V and 6 bases at J, with 15 bases between the two ends. Germline CDR1 SGHRS, CDR2 YFSETQ. CDR3 loop: CASSLESISGAGELFF. The DNA for the CDR3 is TGCGCCAGCAGCTTGGAGTCTATATCAGGCGCCGGGGAGCTGTTTTTT.

The rearrangement uses TRBV18 and TRBJ1-6; D call uncertain. V shed 3 bases and J shed 4 bases, with 19 bases lying between them. CDR3 length: 18 amino acids. Germline-derived CDR1 and CDR2 are KGHSH and LQKENI. This chain's CDR3 is CASSPAGRTQDYNSPLHF. In DNA form, the CDR3 reads TGTGCCAGCTCACCGGCCGGACGGACCCAAGATTATAATTCACCCCTCCACTTT.

The CDR3 protein is CATSFGTGELFF. The CDR3 bases are TGTGCCACCAGCTTCGGCACCGGGGAGCTGTTTTTT. This sequence joins TRBV15 and TRBJ2-2; no clear D. The CDR3 is made up of 12 amino acids. Deletions cut 5 bases from V and 4 bases from J, with 5 bases between. CDR1 LNHNV and CDR2 YYDKDF come from the germline V gene (reference sequence).

To note about this clonotype: One end of the junction varies from germline; a read error may be responsible. This rearrangement joins TRBV18 to TRBJ2-3; D is undetermined. The CDR3 is made up of 12 amino acids. Germline values: CDR1 KGHSH, CDR2 LQKENI. The CDR3 loop reads CVSSSDTDTQYF. The CDR3 DNA is TGTGTCAGCTCATCCGACACAGATACGCAGTATTTT.

The table lists this clonotype with many counts. The CDR3 sequence: CASSQPPRETQYF. The CDR3 DNA is TGTGCCAGCAGCCAGCCTCCCCGGGAGACCCAGTACTTC. This sequence joins TRBV4-2 and TRBJ2-5; D call uncertain. This CDR3 region has 13 residues. The V gene lost 3 bases and the J gene lost 5 bases, with 10 bases spanning the gap. In germline, CDR1 is LGHNA, CDR2 YNFKEQ.

This clonotype was observed a handful of times. This chain joins TRBV6-5 and TRBJ1-4, with TRBD1 identical over 9 bases. The CDR3 has 15 residues. Germline V lookup: CDR1 MNHEY, CDR2 SVGAGI. The V and J ends lost 4 bases and 7 bases, in that order; junction bases with no gene match: 7. Written as DNA, the CDR3 is TGTGCCAGCAGTTCGGACAGGGGACTGGGTGAAAAACTGTTTTTT. Amino acids: CASSSDRGLGEKLFF.

The rearrangement joins TRBV7-6 to TRBJ2-5; maybe TRBD2 (5 bases). The CDR3 runs to 15 residues. Trimming shortened V by 2 bases and J by 5 bases, and 15 bases separated the two germline ends. The germline CDR1 and CDR2 sequences are SGHVS and FNYEAQ. In DNA form, the CDR3 reads TGTGCCAGCAGCTTATCCCGACTAAGGCGGGAGACCCAGTACTTC. This gives the protein CASSLSRLRRETQYF.

In regard to this clonotype: The junction and the germline gene differ at one end; a read error may be behind it. This chain joins TRBV10-3 and TRBJ2-3, with TRBD2 identical over 8 bases. The CDR3 is made up of 15 amino acids. Germline V gene data show CDR1 as ENHRY and CDR2 as SYGVKD. The DNA of the CDR3 is TGTGGCATCAGTACTAGCGGCAGACCCACAGATACGCAGTATTTT. It yields the protein CGISTSGRPTDTQYF.

The V gene is TRBV5-1, the J gene TRBJ2-1, with 8 bases fitting TRBD2. Germline V gene lookup returns CDR1 SGHRS and CDR2 YFSETQ. The ends lost 5 bases at V and 6 bases at J; junction bases unmatched: 7. The CDR3 sequence is 14 residues long. The CDR3 loop reads CASSFGGASNEQFF. CDR3 in DNA: TGCGCCAGCAGTTTCGGGGGGGCGAGCAATGAGCAGTTCTTC.

The rearrangement joins TRBV2 to TRBJ1-1; tentative D call: TRBD1 (5 bases). The CDR3 is made up of 14 amino acids. Germline V CDR1 and CDR2: SNHLY, FYNNEI. V was trimmed by 1 base and J by 6 bases, leaving 12 bases between them. CDR3 sequence reads: CASSEDGGGAEAFF. CDR3 DNA sequence: TGTGCCAGCAGTGAAGACGGGGGAGGGGCTGAAGCTTTCTTT.

The sample holds a few counts of this clonotype. DNA for the CDR3: TGCAGTGCCCCCCCAGCGGGGGGGCGGGAGACCCAGTACTTC. This sequence encodes CSAPPAGGRETQYF. This rearrangement joins TRBV20-1 to TRBJ2-5; 10 bases agree with TRBD2. Losses at the gene ends were 6 bases for V and 5 bases for J; bases not matched to a gene: 9. CDR1 and CDR2 from the germline V gene are DFQATT and SNEGSKA (reference sequence). The CDR3 runs 14 residues.

J is TRBJ1-6 and V is TRBV7-2, with TRBD1 matching 8 bases. The ends lost 1 base at V and 8 bases at J; junction bases unmatched: 4. Germline V gene sequence: CDR1 SGHTA, CDR2 FQGNSA. This CDR3 is 15 amino acids long. The CDR3 nucleotides are TGTGCCAGCAGCTTAGTACTGACAGGGGATTCACCCCTCCACTTT. The encoded protein is CASSLVLTGDSPLHF.

The table lists this clonotype with a few counts. V usage is TRBV11-2 and J usage is TRBJ2-3; 7 nucleotides agree with TRBD1. Unmatched junction bases numbered 9, after V lost 2 bases and J lost 1 base. CDR3 size: 17 residues. Germline V gene data show CDR1 as SGHAT and CDR2 as FQNNGV. CDR3 region: CASSLRGTDIRTDTQYF. The CDR3 DNA reads as TGTGCCAGCAGCTTAAGGGGGACAGACATCCGCACAGATACGCAGTATTTT.

Worth noting for this clonotype: The junction departs from germline at one end; a sequencing error may be responsible. The genes are TRBV27 and TRBJ2-2; weak D call: TRBD2 (5 bases). This CDR3 has 17 residues. Germline assignment: CDR1 MNHEY and CDR2 SMNVEV (reference sequence). CDR3 nucleotides: TGTGCCAGCAGTTTGTCATTAATACGGGTGAACACCGGGGAGCGGTTTTTT. Amino acids: CASSLSLIRVNTGERFF.

The chain links TRBV29-1 to TRBJ2-3, with 9 bases that match TRBD2. Trimming cost V 3 bases and J 3 bases; bases outside gene matches: 13. From germline, CDR1 is SQVTM and CDR2 ANQGSEA. The length of the CDR3 is 17 residues. The CDR3 protein is CSVDVVGGGGGTDTQYF. DNA of the CDR3: TGCAGCGTTGACGTCGTCGGCGGGGGGGGAGGGACAGATACGCAGTATTTT.

Turning to this clonotype: At one end the junction does not follow the germline gene, possibly because of a read error. This chain joins TRBV9 and TRBJ2-3; no clear D. Per germline, CDR1 SGDLS and CDR2 YYNGEE. This CDR3 contains 14 residues. The CDR3 nucleotides are TGTGCCAGCAACGTAAAAGGCGCGACAGATACGCAGTATTTT. Translated, it gives CASNVKGATDTQYF. Drawing the rest from reference TRBV9 and TRBJ2-3, the complete variable domain is DSGVTQTPKHLITATGQRVTLRCSPRSGDLSVYWYQQSLDQGLQFLIQYYNGEERAKGNILERFSAQQFPDLHSELNLSSLELGDSALYFCASNVKGATDTQYFGPGTRLTVL.

This clonotype has a count of ten or more. This sequence joins TRBV2 and TRBJ2-6; no clear D. CDR3 length: 13 residues. Trimming took 7 bases from V and 2 from J, leaving 6 bases between them. From germline, CDR1 is SNHLY and CDR2 FYNNEI. The CDR3 DNA is TGTGCCAGCAAAGGGACTGGGGCCAACGTCCTGACTTTC. Its translation is CASKGTGANVLTF.

This clonotype was detected only once. J is TRBJ2-4 and V is TRBV6-5; no reliable D call. The J call may be wrong; the DNA end is better matched by TRBJ2-7. CDR1 and CDR2 from the germline V gene are MNHEY and SVGAGI. This CDR3 region has 14 residues. CDR3 nucleotide sequence: TGTGCCAGCAGTTACTCGGACCAAGGTTACGAGCAGTACTTC. Its translation is CASSYSDQGYEQYF.

The V and J genes are TRBV20-1 and TRBJ2-7; 7 bases line up with TRBD2. Losses at the gene ends were 4 bases for V and 0 bases for J; bases not matched to a gene: 6. The CDR3 consists of 14 residues. Germline V gene data show CDR1 as DFQATT and CDR2 as SNEGSKA (reference sequence). The chain's CDR3 is CSAIGAGDSYEQYF. The DNA of the CDR3 is TGCAGTGCTATTGGGGCGGGGGACTCCTACGAGCAGTACTTC.

The chain employs TRBV7-2 and TRBJ1-1; TRBD1 agrees at 7 bases. CDR1 and CDR2 from the germline V gene are SGHTA and FQGNSA. Trimming at V came to 5 bases and at J to 5 bases, leaving 8 bases not matched to a gene. The CDR3 length is 14 residues. CDR3 coding DNA: TGTGCCAGCAGCGAGGGGGCGGGGTGGACTGAAGCTTTCTTT. It specifies CASSEGAGWTEAFF.